One and the same sample provided the 10 T cell receptor beta chains below, sequenced in a study of CD8 T cells in Susac syndrome. Random-hexamer reverse transcription was applied to about 0.5 to 1 ug RNA. TCRdb used MiXCR to reprocess the immunoSEQ multiplex PCR reads, holding one entry per CDR3 protein. Seen here are tens of thousands of distinct CDR3 sequences, approximately 96% observed once, and the top ten hold 0.62%. What was sequenced was CD8+ T cells from PBMCs. These receptors were taken from a human donor with Susac syndrome.

The V call is TRBV5-4, the J call TRBJ1-2; no clear D. Germline lookup yields CDR1 SGHNT and CDR2 YYREEE (reference sequence). Trimming pared 4 bases from V and 4 bases from J, leaving 11 bases between. This CDR3 region has 13 residues. CDR3 loop: CASSPWTGYGYTF. CDR3 nucleotides: TGTGCCAGCAGCCCCTGGACTGGCTATGGCTACACCTTC.

V is TRBV20-1 and J is TRBJ2-1; TRBD1 agrees at 7 bases. With 0 bases clipped from V and 10 bases from J, the junction kept 12 bases outside the gene matches. There are 15 residues in the CDR3. Germline V lookup: CDR1 DFQATT, CDR2 SNEGSKA (reference sequence). The CDR3 region has the DNA TGCAGTGCTAGAGATCCGACAGGGTGGGGGACAGAGCAGTTCTTC. The encoded protein is CSARDPTGWGTEQFF.

The chain couples TRBV6-2 or TRBV6-3 to TRBJ2-7; TRBD1 agrees at 8 bases. V trimming: 5 bases; J trimming: 2 bases; junction bases outside the gene matches: 5. Germline CDR1 reads MNHEY; CDR2 reads SVGEGT. The CDR3 is 14 amino acids. The CDR3: CASSPGQGAYEQYF. The CDR3 DNA sequence: TGTGCCAGCAGTCCCGGACAGGGCGCCTACGAGCAGTACTTC.

The rearrangement links TRBV15 to TRBJ2-7; D is undetermined. The CDR3 is made up of 13 amino acids. CDR1 is LNHNV and CDR2 is YYDKDF in the germline V gene (reference sequence). Trimming cost V 0 bases and J 0 bases, with 3 bases left between them. The CDR3 sequence: CATSRDPSYEQYF. Here the CDR3 DNA reads TGTGCCACCAGCAGAGATCCCTCCTACGAGCAGTACTTC.

This clonotype was seen only once. The V gene is TRBV30, the J gene TRBJ2-2; D uncertain. The CDR3 covers 13 residues. V was cut by 0 bases and J by 7 bases, with 9 bases left in between. The germline CDR1 and CDR2 sequences are GTSNPN and SVGIG (reference sequence). The CDR3 DNA reads TGTGCCTGGAGTGTAGGGCCAAACGGGGAGCTGTTTTTT. Protein: CAWSVGPNGELFF.

The chain employs TRBV9 and TRBJ1-3; D call uncertain. Per germline, CDR1 SGDLS and CDR2 YYNGEE. The V end was cut by 3 bases, the J end by 6 bases, with 7 bases between. The CDR3 consists of 12 residues. CDR3: CASSDDLNTIYF. The CDR3 region has the DNA TGTGCCAGCAGCGATGACTTAAACACCATATATTTT.

This sequence joins TRBV30 and TRBJ1-3, with a tentative D call TRBD1 (5 bases). The CDR3 consists of 15 residues. Trimming took off 5 bases at V and 4 bases at J, with 18 bases between the two ends. Per the germline V gene, CDR1 is GTSNPN and CDR2 is SVGIG (reference sequence). CDR3 sequence reads: CAWGRDGTPGNTIYF. CDR3 sequence (DNA): TGTGCCTGGGGACGGGACGGGACTCCAGGAAACACCATATATTTT.

The rearrangement joins TRBV4-3 to TRBJ2-3; 10 nucleotides align to TRBD1. J was trimmed by 4 bases and V by 4 bases; bases with no gene match: 2. The CDR3 is 14 amino acids. From germline, CDR1 is LGHNA and CDR2 YSLEER. CDR3 sequence reads: CASSPTGGADTQYF. CDR3 sequence (DNA): TGCGCCAGCAGCCCGACAGGGGGCGCAGATACGCAGTATTTT.

The chain couples TRBV7-2 to TRBJ1-5; D may be TRBD1 (5 bases). V was cut by 1 base and J by 7 bases, with 8 bases left in between. The length of the CDR3 is 13 residues. The germline CDR1 and CDR2 sequences are SGHTA and FQGNSA. CDR3 bases: TGTGCCAGCAGCTTAGGGGCAGGGCAGCCCCAGCATTTT. Its translation: CASSLGAGQPQHF.

The rearrangement links TRBV20-1 to TRBJ2-3; D perhaps matches TRBD2 (5 bases). Per germline, CDR1 DFQATT and CDR2 SNEGSKA (reference sequence). V was cut by 3 bases and J by 3 bases, with 13 bases left in between. The CDR3 contains 14 residues. CDR3 bases: TGCAGTGCTAGGCCTAGCCGGGTGACAGATACGCAGTATTTT. Protein: CSARPSRVTDTQYF.